These 16 T cell receptor beta chains came from one sample sequenced in a study of T cell repertoires in cytomegalovirus infection. These TCRs' antigens remain unknown. In TCRdb, the reads were re-called with MiXCR into one record per CDR3 protein. The table has under 500,000 distinct CDR3 sequences, 40% to 50% seen once. The starting material was cultured PBMCs, obtained from culture after CMV antigen stimulation. These receptors originate from a human donor in good health (CMV status not recorded). Some clones in this sample may be carry-over from other donors' samples.

The J gene is TRBJ1-2, the V gene TRBV7-2, with D unresolved. The CDR3 sequence is 14 residues long. Looked up from germline, CDR1 is SGHTA and CDR2 is FQGNSA. Deletions cut 2 bases from V and 2 bases from J, with 9 bases between. The CDR3 loop reads CASSLSFGNYGYTF. The DNA for the CDR3 is TGTGCCAGCAGCTTAAGCTTCGGGAACTATGGCTACACCTTC.

In this sample, this clonotype turned up many times. The chain uses TRBV11-2 and TRBJ2-7, with D tentatively TRBD2 (5 bases). The germline CDR1 and CDR2 sequences are SGHAT and FQNNGV. The V end was cut by 5 bases, the J end by 3 bases, with 8 bases between. The CDR3 has 12 residues. Written as DNA, the CDR3 is TGTGCCAGCAGCGAGGGCAGCTACGAGCAGTACTTC. This translates into CASSEGSYEQYF.

This clonotype turned up a few times. This chain connects TRBV7-2 to TRBJ2-7, with D possibly called TRBD1 or TRBD2 (6 bases each). Germline CDR1 reads SGHTA; CDR2 reads FQGNSA. Between the trimmed V and J ends, which lost 4 bases and 3 bases, there was a span of 13 bases. The CDR3 contains 14 residues. DNA for the CDR3: TGTGCCAGCAGCTCCCGGGGGCTACACTACGAGCAGTACTTC. Its protein product is CASSSRGLHYEQYF.

This clonotype was observed a handful of times. Written as DNA, the CDR3 is TGTGCCAGCAGGCATAGCGGGAGAGGATTAAACATTCAGTACTTC. Amino acids: CASRHSGRGLNIQYF. The chain is built from TRBV6-2 or TRBV6-3 and TRBJ2-4; 9 bases fit TRBD2. Per the germline V gene, CDR1 is MNHEY and CDR2 is SVGEGT. V lost 6 bases, J lost 6 bases, and 9 bases stayed unmatched. This CDR3 is 15 amino acids long.

This clonotype occurred once. Compared with germline, one end of the junction differs, possibly owing to a read error. The chain joins TRBV7-2 to TRBJ2-5, with D hard to call. In germline, CDR1 is SGHTA, CDR2 FQGNSA. The CDR3 is made up of 12 amino acids. CDR3 DNA: TGTGCCAGCCGCTTTGAACTCGCGGCCCAGTACTTC. Translated, it gives CASRFELAAQYF. Using reference TRBV7-2 and TRBJ2-5 for the parts outside the CDR3, the full variable domain is GAGVSQSPSNKVTEKGKDVELRCDPISGHTALYWYRQSLGQGLEFLIYFQGNSAPDKSGLPSDRFSAERTGGSVSTLTIQRTQQEDSAVYLCASRFELAAQYFGPGTRLLVL.

The chain uses TRBV12-3 or TRBV12-4 and TRBJ2-2, with 8 bases lining up with TRBD2. The J segment lost 6 bases and the V segment lost 4 bases, leaving 4 bases of the junction unmatched. This CDR3 contains 14 residues. CDR3 amino acids: CASSSGLVAGELFF. In nucleotides, the CDR3 is TGTGCCAGCAGTTCGGGACTAGTGGCCGGGGAGCTGTTTTTT.

CDR3 sequence (DNA): TGTGCCAGCTCTGTAGCGGGGACATCCTACAATGAGCAGTTCTTC. Residues: CASSVAGTSYNEQFF. This rearrangement joins TRBV9 to TRBJ2-1; 8 bases map to TRBD2. The V gene's germline CDR1 is SGDLS and CDR2 YYNGEE. Unmatched junction bases numbered 7, after V lost 7 bases and J lost 1 base. The CDR3 has 15 amino acids. The full variable domain, its missing parts supplied by reference TRBV9 and TRBJ2-1, is DSGVTQTPKHLITATGQRVTLRCSPRSGDLSVYWYQQSLDQGLQFLIQYYNGEERAKGNILERFSAQQFPDLHSELNLSSLELGDSALYFCASSVAGTSYNEQFFGPGTRLTVL.

This clonotype was seen more than once but under ten times. The rearrangement uses TRBV2 and TRBJ2-2; 8 bases are shared with TRBD2. This CDR3 is 15 amino acids long. Germline CDR1 and CDR2: SNHLY and FYNNEI. With 3 bases clipped from V and 4 bases from J, the junction kept 4 bases outside the gene matches. Here the CDR3 DNA reads TGTGCCAGCAGTGAGGGGCTAGCGGGCACCGGGGAGCTGTTTTTT. Encoded protein: CASSEGLAGTGELFF.

The gene calls are TRBV19 and TRBJ1-1; D gene ambiguous. The CDR3 consists of 14 residues. The germline V gene encodes CDR1 LNHDA and CDR2 SQIVND (reference sequence). Trimming shortened V by 5 bases and J by 1 base, and 11 bases separated the two germline ends. CDR3 region: CASSLEQRNTEAFF. For the CDR3, the DNA is TGTGCCAGTAGTCTGGAACAGCGGAACACTGAAGCTTTCTTT.

The V gene is TRBV6-8, the J gene TRBJ2-2; 9 bases fit TRBD2. The CDR3 runs 15 residues. Germline CDR1 is MNHGY and CDR2 is SAAAGT. With V trimmed by 2 bases and J by 5 bases, 3 bases remained unmatched. As DNA, the CDR3 is TGTGCCAGCAGTTACGGGACTAGCAGAACCGGGGAGCTGTTTTTT. Amino acid sequence: CASSYGTSRTGELFF.

The chain joins TRBV2 to TRBJ2-1; the D is unclear. Germline loops: CDR1 SNHLY, CDR2 FYNNEI. Trimming cost V 2 bases and J 8 bases, with 13 bases left between them. The CDR3 loop spans 14 amino acids. CDR3 nucleotide sequence: TGTGCCAGCAGTGAACTTCGAGGTATCGATGAGCAGTTCTTC. Protein sequence: CASSELRGIDEQFF.

This chain uses TRBV10-3 with TRBJ2-5, with a possible D match to TRBD2 (7 bases). With 11 bases removed from V and 1 base from J, the gap between germline ends came to 14 bases. The germline gives CDR1 ENHRY, CDR2 SYGVKD. The CDR3 runs to 13 residues. This chain's CDR3 is CAAGADLQETQYF. CDR3 coding DNA: TGTGCCGCGGGGGCGGACCTCCAAGAGACCCAGTACTTC.

The chain has TRBV12-3 or TRBV12-4 and TRBJ1-2, with 8 bases fitting TRBD1. The CDR3 spans 14 residues. The trim removed 6 bases at V and 4 bases at J, leaving 7 bases unmatched. The CDR3 sequence is CASSIGTGLYGYTF. The CDR3 nucleotides are TGTGCCAGCAGCATAGGGACAGGACTCTATGGCTACACCTTC.

V usage is TRBV7-8 and J usage is TRBJ2-1; D call uncertain. V was clipped by 5 bases and J by 7 bases, with 15 bases between them. CDR1 is SGHVS, CDR2 FQNEAQ, per germline. CDR3 length: 14 amino acids. The CDR3 region has the DNA TGTGCCAGCAGCGCCGCACCCCGCTCAAATGAGCAGTTCTTC. As protein: CASSAAPRSNEQFF. The full variable domain, in which reference TRBV7-8 and TRBJ2-1 provide the parts outside the CDR3, is GAGVSQSPRYKVAKRGQDVALRCDPISGHVSLFWYQQALGQGPEFLTYFQNEAQLDKSGLPSDRFFAERPEGSVSTLKIQRTQQEDSAVYLCASSAAPRSNEQFFGPGTRLTVL.

In this sample, this clonotype turned up a few times. The chain uses TRBV2 and TRBJ1-4; D call uncertain. V lost 6 bases, J lost 1 base, and 9 bases lay in between. The CDR3 has 14 residues. Germline-derived CDR1 and CDR2 are SNHLY and FYNNEI. The CDR3 protein is CASSGGRTNEKLFF. The CDR3 DNA is TGTGCCAGCAGCGGAGGTAGAACTAATGAAAAACTGTTTTTT.

As for this clonotype: Compared with germline, one end of the junction differs, possibly owing to a read error. The J gene is TRBJ2-3, the V gene TRBV28, with D possibly matching TRBD2 (5 bases). The CDR3 is 18 amino acids. In germline, CDR1 is MDHEN, CDR2 SYDVKM. The CDR3 loop reads CARSLEWTGCSSKDTQYF. DNA of the CDR3: TGTGCCCGCAGTTTGGAGTGGACGGGGTGCTCTAGCAAAGATACGCAGTATTTT.